One T cell receptor beta chain is described in this entry. Patients of the Seattle cohort, enrolled during active infection, were followed longitudinally. Clones were read by immunoSEQ multiplex PCR, and TCRdb kept only the in-frame ones, dropping some. This sample carries 350,000 or so clones, around nine tenths of them seen once, and the ten largest clones take just under 4%. Looked up from germline, CDR1 is MGHRA and CDR2 is YSYEKL. V shed 3 bases and J shed 4 bases, with 4 bases lying between them. The CDR3 contains 12 residues. This entry comes from a study of blood T cell repertoires in COVID-19.

Sequenced sample: peripheral blood. The rearrangement links TRBV4-1 to TRBJ1-5; no reliable D call. The sequence derives from a woman in her sixties with COVID-19, enrolled during active disease. CDR3: CASSHGNQPQHF. In DNA form, the CDR3 reads TGCGCCAGCAGCCACGGTAATCAGCCCCAGCATTTT.